These 18 T cell receptor beta chains came from one sample sequenced in a study of T-cell reconstitution after alpha-beta-depleted transplantation in children. As it was prepared, the TCRbeta library received unique molecular identifiers. In TCRdb, the PCR reads were re-called with MiXCR into one record per CDR3 protein. The sample holds hundreds of thousands of distinct CDR3 sequences, 20% to 30% seen once. Sequencing used PBMCs, mostly from graft donor cells, obtained 360 days after TCRalphabeta/CD19-depleted stem cell transplant. All receptors derive from a female patient aged 2-15 years who had a stem cell transplant for congenital amegakaryocytic thrombocytopenia, so the T cells may come from the graft donor.

This clonotype was seen a few times. This sequence joins TRBV12-3 or TRBV12-4 and TRBJ1-5; TRBD1 matches 10 bases. The CDR3 is 15 residues long. The trim removed 6 bases at V and 5 bases at J, leaving 7 bases unmatched. This chain's CDR3 is CASSTGTGVDQPQHF. The CDR3 DNA sequence: TGTGCCAGCAGCACAGGGACAGGGGTGGATCAGCCCCAGCATTTT.

The rearrangement joins TRBV27 to TRBJ1-2; D gene unclear. Trimming removed 4 bases at V and 5 bases at J, with 11 bases between. The CDR3 length is 13 residues. Germline assignment: CDR1 MNHEY and CDR2 SMNVEV (reference sequence). Here the CDR3 DNA reads TGTGCCAGCAGTTCCCCATCGGGTTATGGCTACACCTTC. Residues: CASSSPSGYGYTF.

The rearrangement links TRBV6-2 or TRBV6-3 to TRBJ2-1, with TRBD2 matching 11 bases. This CDR3 is built from 18 residues. Trimming cost V 5 bases and J 3 bases; bases outside gene matches: 12. Germline V gene lookup returns CDR1 MNHEY and CDR2 SVGEGT. Here the CDR3 reads CASSQGRKTSGIYNEQFF. Here the CDR3 DNA reads TGTGCCAGCAGTCAGGGGCGAAAGACTAGCGGGATCTACAATGAGCAGTTCTTC.

The V and J genes are TRBV12-3 or TRBV12-4 and TRBJ2-3, with 10 bases matching TRBD2. Germline trimming cut 2 bases from V and 1 base from J; bases unmatched to any gene: 6. The CDR3 extends over 17 amino acids. The CDR3 spells CASSLSQAGGGTDTQYF. The CDR3 nucleotides read TGTGCCAGCAGTTTATCGCAAGCGGGAGGGGGCACAGATACGCAGTATTTT.

This chain connects TRBV9 to TRBJ2-3, with 7 bases that match TRBD2. This CDR3 spans 15 amino acids. J gave up 3 bases and V 2 bases, and 6 bases lay outside the gene matches. Per the germline V gene, CDR1 is SGDLS and CDR2 is YYNGEE. CDR3 nucleotide sequence: TGTGCCAGCAGCGTTGGCGGGAGCGTGACAGATACGCAGTATTTT. It specifies CASSVGGSVTDTQYF.

In this sample, this clonotype turned up a few times. The chain joins TRBV7-2 to TRBJ2-3; D uncertain. The ends were cut back, 2 bases at V and 0 bases at J, with 6 bases in the middle. Germline V gene data show CDR1 as SGHTA and CDR2 as FQGNSA. CDR3 size: 14 residues. The CDR3 nucleotides are TGTGCCAGCAGCTTAACGTATAGCACAGATACGCAGTATTTT. Its protein product is CASSLTYSTDTQYF. The full variable domain, completed using reference TRBV7-2 and TRBJ2-3, is GAGVSQSPSNKVTEKGKDVELRCDPISGHTALYWYRQSLGQGLEFLIYFQGNSAPDKSGLPSDRFSAERTGGSVSTLTIQRTQQEDSAVYLCASSLTYSTDTQYFGPGTRLTVL.

This clonotype was seen ten or more times. The chain employs TRBV7-9 and TRBJ2-5; D gene uncertain. Germline V lookup: CDR1 SEHNR, CDR2 FQNEAQ (reference sequence). The CDR3 has 15 residues. V shed 1 base and J shed 1 base, with 10 bases lying between them. The CDR3 reads CASSLGGRIQETQYF. The CDR3 nucleotides are TGTGCCAGCAGCTTAGGAGGCAGGATCCAAGAGACCCAGTACTTC.

This clonotype was found a few times. The chain has TRBV5-1 and TRBJ1-1, with 8 positions matching TRBD1. V was clipped by 4 bases and J by 4 bases; unmatched bases: 3. From germline, CDR1 is SGHRS and CDR2 YFSETQ. The CDR3 runs to 13 residues. The CDR3 nucleotides read TGCGCCAGCAGCCCCCAGGGGGCCACTGAAGCTTTCTTT. This codes for CASSPQGATEAFF.

The V and J genes are TRBV9 and TRBJ2-1; D assignment may be TRBD1 or TRBD2 (7 bases each). This CDR3 region has 16 residues. The germline V gene has CDR1 SGDLS and CDR2 YYNGEE. Between the trimmed V and J ends, which lost 2 bases and 7 bases, there was a span of 19 bases. The CDR3 DNA follows: TGTGCCAGCAGCGTCAAACAGGGGAGGGTTTGGAATGAGCAGTTCTTC. Residues: CASSVKQGRVWNEQFF.

The chain uses TRBV6-2 or TRBV6-3 and TRBJ1-5; the D is unclear. V shed 4 bases and J shed 0 bases, with 16 bases lying between them. The CDR3 is 17 amino acids. In germline, CDR1 is MNHEY, CDR2 SVGEGT. The CDR3 region is CASSSPYRTVSNQPQHF. The CDR3 nucleotides read TGTGCCAGCAGTTCCCCATACCGGACTGTTAGCAATCAGCCCCAGCATTTT.

This CDR3 reads CSPQSPPRETQYF. The CDR3, as DNA: TGCAGTCCTCAGTCGCCACCCAGGGAGACCCAGTACTTC. This chain uses TRBV20-1 with TRBJ2-5; no clear D gene. V lost 8 bases and J 5 bases, leaving 18 bases between the germline ends. The length of the CDR3 is 13 residues. Germline-derived CDR1 and CDR2 are DFQATT and SNEGSKA (reference sequence).

The CDR3 DNA reads as TGTGCCATCAGTGAGTATGGACAGATTTATAATGAAGCTTTCTTT. Translating gives CAISEYGQIYNEAFF. The rearrangement links TRBV10-3 to TRBJ1-1, with D maybe TRBD1 (6 bases). V lost 1 base and J lost 7, with 16 bases in between. There are 15 residues in the CDR3. Germline CDR1 ENHRY, CDR2 SYGVKD.

This clonotype showed up just a few times. This chain links TRBV6-2 or TRBV6-3 with TRBJ2-1, with 10 nucleotides matching TRBD2. The CDR3 runs 19 residues. The germline gives CDR1 MNHEY, CDR2 SVGEGT. The V gene end was trimmed by 4 bases and the J gene end by 6 bases; junction bases not matched to a gene: 18. The CDR3 DNA is TGTGCCAGCAGTTCCTCCCTTCACTCTAGCGGGAGTGTTTCCAATGAGCAGTTCTTC. Amino acids: CASSSSLHSSGSVSNEQFF.

In its sample, this clonotype was seen once. This chain joins TRBV5-4 and TRBJ2-7, with 9 bases fitting TRBD2. CDR3 length: 14 amino acids. The ends lost 4 bases at V and 6 bases at J; junction bases unmatched: 8. The germline V gene has CDR1 SGHNT and CDR2 YYREEE (reference sequence). This CDR3 is CASSPGTSPVEQYF. The CDR3 DNA reads as TGTGCCAGCAGCCCCGGGACTAGCCCGGTCGAGCAGTACTTC. Full variable domain (missing parts from reference TRBV5-4 and TRBJ2-7): ETGVTQSPTHLIKTRGQQVTLRCSSQSGHNTVSWYQQALGQGPQFIFQYYREEENGRGNFPPRFSGLQFPNYSSELNVNALELDDSALYLCASSPGTSPVEQYFGPGTRLTVT.

This clonotype was found many times. The chain recombines TRBV28 with TRBJ2-7, with unresolved D. Germline V lookup: CDR1 MDHEN, CDR2 SYDVKM. V gave up 3 bases and J gave up 6 bases, with 15 bases separating them. CDR3 length: 14 residues. CDR3 sequence (DNA): TGTGCCAGCAGTTTTAGGGATCTGCCATTCGAGCAGTACTTC. Protein product: CASSFRDLPFEQYF.

This sequence joins TRBV18 and TRBJ2-7, with D maybe TRBD2 (6 bases). CDR3 length: 15 amino acids. The ends were cut back, 3 bases at V and 3 bases at J, with 15 bases in the middle. Germline loops: CDR1 KGHSH, CDR2 LQKENI. This CDR3 is CASSPLSGSFYEQYF. The CDR3 bases are TGTGCCAGCTCACCGCTGAGCGGGTCTTTCTACGAGCAGTACTTC. Full variable domain (rest looked up from reference TRBV18 and TRBJ2-7): NAGVMQNPRHLVRRRGQEARLRCSPMKGHSHVYWYRQLPEEGLKFMVYLQKENIIDESGMPKERFSAEFPKEGPSILRIQQVVRGDSAAYFCASSPLSGSFYEQYFGPGTRLTVT.

This clonotype was seen only a few times. The V and J genes are TRBV25-1 and TRBJ2-5; 9 bases map to TRBD2. The germline V gene encodes CDR1 MGHDK and CDR2 SYGVNS. The CDR3 spans 15 residues. The ends lost 3 bases at V and 4 bases at J; junction bases unmatched: 6. CDR3 bases: TGTGCCAGCAGTGAGGCGGGGGGGCTCTCAGAGACCCAGTACTTC. It translates to CASSEAGGLSETQYF.

The rearrangement links TRBV9 to TRBJ2-7; 10 nucleotides line up with TRBD2. Germline lookup yields CDR1 SGDLS and CDR2 YYNGEE. V shed 0 bases and J 3 bases; nucleotides not matched to a gene: 6. This CDR3 comprises 16 residues. This CDR3 reads CASSVGSGGAYYEQYF. CDR3 DNA sequence: TGTGCCAGCAGCGTAGGGAGCGGGGGGGCGTACTACGAGCAGTACTTC.